One sample yielded the 3 T cell receptor beta chains listed below, sequenced in a study of cytotoxic CD8 clonotypes in ibrutinib-treated CLL. Clones were read by immunoSEQ multiplex PCR, and TCRdb kept only the in-frame ones, dropping some. The repertoire has tens of thousands of clones, approximately 69% of them found once; the top ten carry about 30%. The sequenced sample was PBMCs, obtained before ibrutinib treatment. The source is a human donor with chronic lymphocytic leukemia.

The chain carries TRBV19 and TRBJ1-1; the D gene is possibly TRBD1 (6 bases). The germline CDR1 and CDR2 sequences are LNHDA and SQIVND (reference sequence). CDR3 size: 14 residues. V dropped 3 bases and J dropped 6 bases, with 14 bases sitting between them. CDR3 region: CASSIRYRAAEAFF. Here the CDR3 DNA reads TGTGCCAGTAGTATTCGGTACAGGGCGGCTGAAGCTTTCTTT.

The table lists this clone with a few counts. The V and J genes are TRBV6-5 and TRBJ2-7, with D tentatively TRBD2 (6 bases). Per the germline V gene, CDR1 is MNHEY and CDR2 is SVGAGI. V gave up 0 bases and J gave up 3 bases, with 12 bases separating them. The CDR3 runs to 15 residues. CDR3 DNA: TGTGCCAGCAGTTACTCGACAAGGGGAGGCTACGAGCAGTACTTC. As protein: CASSYSTRGGYEQYF.

This sequence joins TRBV7-2 and TRBJ2-5, with 7 positions matching TRBD1. Trimming removed 5 bases from V and 6 bases from J; junction bases left unmatched: 12. The CDR3 totals 15 residues. From germline, CDR1 is SGHTA and CDR2 FQGNSA. The CDR3 here is CASSTDRQGGKTQYF. For the CDR3, the DNA is TGTGCCAGCAGCACCGACCGACAGGGCGGAAAGACCCAGTACTTC.